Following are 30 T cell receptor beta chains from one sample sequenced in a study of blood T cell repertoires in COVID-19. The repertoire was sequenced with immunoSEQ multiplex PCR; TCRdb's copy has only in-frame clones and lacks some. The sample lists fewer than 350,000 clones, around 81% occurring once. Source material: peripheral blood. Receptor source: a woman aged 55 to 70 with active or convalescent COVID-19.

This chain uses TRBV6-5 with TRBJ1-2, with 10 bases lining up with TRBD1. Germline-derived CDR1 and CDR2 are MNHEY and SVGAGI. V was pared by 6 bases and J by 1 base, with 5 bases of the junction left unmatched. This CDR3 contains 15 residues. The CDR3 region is CASRPGTGVNYGYTF. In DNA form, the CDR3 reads TGTGCCAGCAGGCCCGGGACAGGGGTTAACTATGGCTACACCTTC.

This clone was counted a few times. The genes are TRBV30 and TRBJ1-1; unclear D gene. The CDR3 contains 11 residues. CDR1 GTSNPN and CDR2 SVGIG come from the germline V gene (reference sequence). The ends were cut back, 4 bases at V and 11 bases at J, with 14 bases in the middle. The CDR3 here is CAWNYGPGAFF. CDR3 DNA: TGTGCCTGGAATTATGGACCGGGGGCTTTCTTT.

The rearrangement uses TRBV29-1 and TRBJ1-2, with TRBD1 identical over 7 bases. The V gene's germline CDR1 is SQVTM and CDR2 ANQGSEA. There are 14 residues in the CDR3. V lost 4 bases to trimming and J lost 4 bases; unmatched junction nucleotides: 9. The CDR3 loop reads CSVVGTALRYGYTF. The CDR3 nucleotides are TGCAGCGTTGTCGGGACAGCGCTTCGCTATGGCTACACCTTC.

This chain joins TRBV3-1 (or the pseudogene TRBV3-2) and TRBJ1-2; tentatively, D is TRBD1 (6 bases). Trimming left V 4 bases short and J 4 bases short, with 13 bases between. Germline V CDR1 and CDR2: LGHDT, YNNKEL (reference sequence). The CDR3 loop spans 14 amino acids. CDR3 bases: TGTGCCAGCAGCCTGGGGGCGCAGGTCTATGGCTACACCTTC. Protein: CASSLGAQVYGYTF.

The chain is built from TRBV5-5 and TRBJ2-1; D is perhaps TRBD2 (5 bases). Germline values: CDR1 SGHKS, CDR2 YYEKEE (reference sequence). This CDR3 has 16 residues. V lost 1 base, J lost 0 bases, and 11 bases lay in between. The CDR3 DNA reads TGTGCCAGCAGCTTGAGGTGGGAGAGCTCCTACAATGAGCAGTTCTTC. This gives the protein CASSLRWESSYNEQFF.

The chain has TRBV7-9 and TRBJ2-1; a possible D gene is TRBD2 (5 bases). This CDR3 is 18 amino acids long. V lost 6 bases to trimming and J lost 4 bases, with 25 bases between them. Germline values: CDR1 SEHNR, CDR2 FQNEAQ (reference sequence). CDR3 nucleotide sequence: TGTGCCAGCAGTCGACGCGGAGAGGGTAACAGCTTATACAATGAGCAGTTCTTC. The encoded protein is CASSRRGEGNSLYNEQFF.

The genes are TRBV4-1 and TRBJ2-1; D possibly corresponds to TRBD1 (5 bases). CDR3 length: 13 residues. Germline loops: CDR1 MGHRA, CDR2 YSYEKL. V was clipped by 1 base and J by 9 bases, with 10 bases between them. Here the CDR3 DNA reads TGCGCCAGCAGCCAAGTGAGCCAGGGTGAGCAGTTCTTC. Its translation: CASSQVSQGEQFF.

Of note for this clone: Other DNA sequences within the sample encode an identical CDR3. The chain's CDR3 is CATSDPLYGYTF. The CDR3 bases are TGTGCCACCAGTGATCCTCTCTATGGCTACACCTTC. This chain joins TRBV24-1 and TRBJ1-2; D not certain. The CDR3 covers 12 residues. From germline, CDR1 is KGHDR and CDR2 SFDVKD. V was cut by 3 bases and J by 4 bases, with 5 bases left in between.

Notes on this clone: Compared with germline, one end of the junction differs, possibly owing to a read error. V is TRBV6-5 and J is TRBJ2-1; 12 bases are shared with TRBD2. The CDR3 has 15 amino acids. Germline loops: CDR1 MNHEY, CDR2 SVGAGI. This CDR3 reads CASSYSALAGGPKIF. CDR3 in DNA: TGTGCCAGCAGTTACAGCGCCCTAGCGGGGGGGCCTAAGATCTTC.

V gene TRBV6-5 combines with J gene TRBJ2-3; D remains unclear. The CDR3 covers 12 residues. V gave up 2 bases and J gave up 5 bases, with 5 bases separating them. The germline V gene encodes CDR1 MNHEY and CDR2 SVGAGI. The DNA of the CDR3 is TGTGCCAGCAGTTACGCACAAGATACGCAGTATTTT. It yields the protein CASSYAQDTQYF.

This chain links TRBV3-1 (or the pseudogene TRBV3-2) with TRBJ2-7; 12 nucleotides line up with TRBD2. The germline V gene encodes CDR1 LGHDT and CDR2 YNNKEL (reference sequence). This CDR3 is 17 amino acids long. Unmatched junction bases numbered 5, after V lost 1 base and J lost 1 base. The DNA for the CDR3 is TGTGCCAGCAGCCAAGCTAGCGGGGGGGTATTATCCTACGAGCAGTACTTC. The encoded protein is CASSQASGGVLSYEQYF.

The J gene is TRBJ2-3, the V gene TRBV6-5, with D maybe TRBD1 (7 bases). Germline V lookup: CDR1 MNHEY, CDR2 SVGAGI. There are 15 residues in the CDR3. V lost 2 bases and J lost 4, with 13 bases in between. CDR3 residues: CASSYSQGGPDTQYF. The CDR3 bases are TGTGCCAGCAGTTACAGCCAGGGGGGACCAGATACGCAGTATTTT.

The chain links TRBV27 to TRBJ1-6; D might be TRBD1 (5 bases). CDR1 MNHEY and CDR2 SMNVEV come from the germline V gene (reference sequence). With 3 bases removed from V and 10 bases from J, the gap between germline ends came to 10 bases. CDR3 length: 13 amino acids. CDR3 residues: CASSFSRGSPLHF. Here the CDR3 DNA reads TGTGCCAGCAGTTTCTCCCGGGGGTCACCCCTCCACTTT.

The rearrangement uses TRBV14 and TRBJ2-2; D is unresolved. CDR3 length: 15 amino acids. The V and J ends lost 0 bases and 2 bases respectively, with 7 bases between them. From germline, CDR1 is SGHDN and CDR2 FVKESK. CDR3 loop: CASSQELYNTGELFF. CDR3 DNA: TGTGCCAGCAGCCAAGAATTATATAACACCGGGGAGCTGTTTTTT.

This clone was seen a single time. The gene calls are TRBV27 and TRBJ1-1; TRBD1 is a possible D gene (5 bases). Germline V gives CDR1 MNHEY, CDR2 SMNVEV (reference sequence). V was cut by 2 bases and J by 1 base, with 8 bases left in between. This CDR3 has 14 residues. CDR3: CASSLRGRNTEAFF. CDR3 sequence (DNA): TGTGCCAGCAGTTTAAGGGGTCGGAACACTGAAGCTTTCTTT.

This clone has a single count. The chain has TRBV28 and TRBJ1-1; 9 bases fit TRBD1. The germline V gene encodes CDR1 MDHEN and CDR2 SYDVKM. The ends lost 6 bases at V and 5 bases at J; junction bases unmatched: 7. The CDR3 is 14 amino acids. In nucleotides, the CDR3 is TGTGCCAGCAGGGAACAGGGGGCGAGAACTGAAGCTTTCTTT. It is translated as CASREQGARTEAFF.

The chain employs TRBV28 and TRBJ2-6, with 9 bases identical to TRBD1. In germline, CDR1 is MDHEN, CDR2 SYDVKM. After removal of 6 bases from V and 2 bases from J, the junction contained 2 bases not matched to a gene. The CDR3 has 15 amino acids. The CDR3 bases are TGTGCCAGCAGCCGGACAGGGGCTGGGGCCAACGTCCTGACTTTC. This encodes CASSRTGAGANVLTF.

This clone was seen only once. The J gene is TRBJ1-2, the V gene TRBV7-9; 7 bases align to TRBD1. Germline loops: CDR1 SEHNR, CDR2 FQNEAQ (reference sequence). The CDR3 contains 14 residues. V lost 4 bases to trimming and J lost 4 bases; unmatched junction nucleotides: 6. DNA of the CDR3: TGTGCCAGCAGCTCACGGGACAGCTTCTATGGCTACACCTTC. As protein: CASSSRDSFYGYTF.

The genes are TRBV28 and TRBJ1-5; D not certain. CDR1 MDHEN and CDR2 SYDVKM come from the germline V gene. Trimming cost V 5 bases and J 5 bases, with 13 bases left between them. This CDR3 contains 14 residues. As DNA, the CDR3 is TGTGCCAGCAGTCCCCGTCGGAGGGATCAGCCCCAGCATTTT. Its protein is CASSPRRRDQPQHF.

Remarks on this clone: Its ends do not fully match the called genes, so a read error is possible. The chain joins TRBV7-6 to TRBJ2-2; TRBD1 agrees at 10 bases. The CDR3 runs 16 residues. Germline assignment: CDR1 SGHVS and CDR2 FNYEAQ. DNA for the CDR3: TGTGCCAGCAGGTTAGGACAGGGGGCGAACACCGGGGAGCTGTTTTTT. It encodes CASRLGQGANTGELFF. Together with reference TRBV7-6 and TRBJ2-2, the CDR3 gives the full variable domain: GAGVSQSPRYKVTKRGQDVALRCDPISGHVSLYWYRQALGQGPEFLTYFNYEAQQDKSGLPNDRFSAERPEGSISTLTIQRTEQRDSAMYRCASRLGQGANTGELFFGEGSRLTVL.

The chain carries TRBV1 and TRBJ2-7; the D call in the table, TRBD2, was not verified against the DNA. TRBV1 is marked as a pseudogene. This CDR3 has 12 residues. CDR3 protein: CTSSPLGAEQYF. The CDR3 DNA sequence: TGCACCAGCAGCCCCCTAGGTGCCGAGCAGTACTTC.

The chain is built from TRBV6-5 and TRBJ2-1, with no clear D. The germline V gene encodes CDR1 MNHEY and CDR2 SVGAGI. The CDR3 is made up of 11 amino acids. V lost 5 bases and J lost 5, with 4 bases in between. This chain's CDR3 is CASSIDNEQFF. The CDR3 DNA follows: TGTGCCAGCAGTATAGACAATGAGCAGTTCTTC.

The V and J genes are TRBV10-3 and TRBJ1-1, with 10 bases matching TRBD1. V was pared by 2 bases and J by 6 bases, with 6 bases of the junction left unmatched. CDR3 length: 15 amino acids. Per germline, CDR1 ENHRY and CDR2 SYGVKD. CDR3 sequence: CAISEGQGVGAEAFF. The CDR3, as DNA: TGTGCCATCAGTGAGGGACAGGGGGTTGGGGCTGAAGCTTTCTTT.

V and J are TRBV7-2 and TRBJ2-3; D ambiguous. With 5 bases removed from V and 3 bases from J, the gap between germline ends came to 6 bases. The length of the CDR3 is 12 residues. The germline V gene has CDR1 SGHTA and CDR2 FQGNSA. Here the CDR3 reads CASSPRTDTQYF. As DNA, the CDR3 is TGTGCCAGCAGCCCCCGGACAGATACGCAGTATTTT.

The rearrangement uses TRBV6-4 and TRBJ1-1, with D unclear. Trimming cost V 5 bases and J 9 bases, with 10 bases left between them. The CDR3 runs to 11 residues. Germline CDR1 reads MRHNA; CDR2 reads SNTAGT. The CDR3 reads CASSRFGKAFF. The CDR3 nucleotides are TGTGCCAGCAGTCGCTTCGGGAAAGCTTTCTTT.

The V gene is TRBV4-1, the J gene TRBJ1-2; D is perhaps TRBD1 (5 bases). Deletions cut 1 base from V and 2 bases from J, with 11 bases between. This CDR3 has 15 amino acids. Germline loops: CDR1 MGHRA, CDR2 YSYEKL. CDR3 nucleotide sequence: TGCGCCAGCAGCCAAGGGACAATGGGAAACTATGGCTACACCTTC. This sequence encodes CASSQGTMGNYGYTF.

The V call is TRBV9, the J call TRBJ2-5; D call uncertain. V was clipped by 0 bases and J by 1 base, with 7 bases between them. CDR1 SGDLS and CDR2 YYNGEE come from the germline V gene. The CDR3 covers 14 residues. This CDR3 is CASSVASSQETQYF. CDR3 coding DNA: TGTGCCAGCAGCGTAGCCTCCTCCCAAGAGACCCAGTACTTC.

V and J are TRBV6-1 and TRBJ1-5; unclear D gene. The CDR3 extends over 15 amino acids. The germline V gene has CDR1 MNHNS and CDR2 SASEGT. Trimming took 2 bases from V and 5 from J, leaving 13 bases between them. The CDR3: CASSESERPYQPQHF. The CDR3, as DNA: TGTGCCAGCAGTGAATCCGAGAGGCCCTATCAGCCCCAGCATTTT.

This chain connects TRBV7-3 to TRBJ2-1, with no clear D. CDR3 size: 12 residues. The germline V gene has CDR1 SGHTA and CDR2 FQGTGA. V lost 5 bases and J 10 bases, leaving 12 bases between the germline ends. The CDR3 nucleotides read TGTGCCAGCAGCCTCTACCCCGGGGAGCAGTTCTTC. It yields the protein CASSLYPGEQFF.

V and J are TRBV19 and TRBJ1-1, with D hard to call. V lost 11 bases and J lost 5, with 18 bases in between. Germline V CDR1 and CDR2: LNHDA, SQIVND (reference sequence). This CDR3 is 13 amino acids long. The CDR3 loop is CADNFSMRTEAFF. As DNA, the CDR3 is TGTGCCGATAATTTCAGTATGAGGACTGAAGCTTTCTTT.